These 30 T cell receptor beta chains were all obtained from the same sample, sequenced in a study of PD-L1 blockade in urothelial cancer. This table comes from immunoSEQ multiplex PCR, and its TCRdb copy is limited to in-frame clones, with some not included. Of more than 40,000 clones listed, roughly 91% were seen once; the top ten hold 12% to 15%. The specimen comprised PBMCs, sampled around atezolizumab (anti-PD-L1) treatment. Receptor source: a woman between 55 and 75 years old with urothelial cancer.

This sequence joins TRBV19 and TRBJ1-5; TRBD1 is a possible D gene (5 bases). The CDR3 spans 14 residues. The V end was cut by 5 bases, the J end by 4 bases, with 12 bases between. Germline CDR1 and CDR2: LNHDA and SQIVND (reference sequence). Here the CDR3 reads CASSSRGVNQPQHF. DNA for the CDR3: TGTGCCAGTAGTTCCCGGGGGGTAAATCAGCCCCAGCATTTT.

The chain links TRBV5-5 to TRBJ2-7; possible D gene TRBD1, 5 bases. Deletions cut 0 bases from V and 2 bases from J, with 9 bases between. The CDR3 is 14 amino acids. CDR1 is SGHKS and CDR2 is YYEKEE in the germline V gene (reference sequence). CDR3 coding DNA: TGTGCCAGCAGCTTGGCTCCCAGGGCCTACGAGCAGTACTTC. Translation: CASSLAPRAYEQYF.

Only one count was recorded for this clone. The V and J genes are TRBV5-1 and TRBJ1-5, with D perhaps matching TRBD1 (5 bases). Trimming left V 4 bases short and J 3 bases short, with 11 bases between. The V gene's germline CDR1 is SGHRS and CDR2 YFSETQ. This CDR3 is built from 14 residues. Here the CDR3 reads CASSAGGANQPQHF. The CDR3 DNA sequence: TGCGCCAGCAGCGCCGGAGGGGCCAATCAGCCCCAGCATTTT.

This chain links TRBV9 with TRBJ2-1; perhaps TRBD1 as D (5 bases). Trimming removed 0 bases from V and 8 bases from J, with 15 bases in between. Germline CDR1 is SGDLS and CDR2 is YYNGEE. The CDR3 is made up of 15 amino acids. CDR3 DNA sequence: TGTGCCAGCAGCGTAGGATGGCAGGGTAATGATGAGCAGTTCTTC. It yields the protein CASSVGWQGNDEQFF.

The chain is built from TRBV6-5 and TRBJ2-7, with a possible D match to TRBD2 (7 bases). CDR3 size: 14 residues. V was pared by 5 bases and J by 5 bases, with 16 bases between. From germline, CDR1 is MNHEY and CDR2 SVGAGI. CDR3 loop: CASSRLRGAHEQYF. For the CDR3, the DNA is TGTGCCAGCAGTCGCTTACGGGGGGCCCACGAGCAGTACTTC.

This chain connects TRBV9 to TRBJ1-2, with 7 bases lining up with TRBD1. Trimming cost V 0 bases and J 10 bases; bases outside gene matches: 6. CDR1 is SGDLS and CDR2 is YYNGEE in the germline V gene. This CDR3 spans 13 amino acids. As DNA, the CDR3 is TGTGCCAGCAGCGTAGCTCAAGGACAGGTCTACACCTTC. Translated: CASSVAQGQVYTF.

This chain joins TRBV5-4 and TRBJ1-1, with a possible D match to TRBD1 (5 bases). V was cut by 4 bases and J by 1 base, with 11 bases left in between. From germline, CDR1 is SGHNT and CDR2 YYREEE (reference sequence). The CDR3 covers 14 residues. The CDR3 loop is CASSLFGGNTEAFF. CDR3 sequence (DNA): TGTGCCAGCAGCCTATTCGGGGGGAACACTGAAGCTTTCTTT.

The genes are TRBV5-5 and TRBJ1-2; 8 bases fit TRBD1. The CDR3 has 13 amino acids. Per germline, CDR1 SGHKS and CDR2 YYEKEE (reference sequence). Unmatched junction bases numbered 3, after V lost 3 bases and J lost 5 bases. CDR3 sequence reads: CASSYRQGYGYTF. The CDR3, as DNA: TGTGCCAGCAGCTACCGACAGGGGTATGGCTACACCTTC.

The genes are TRBV19 and TRBJ2-4; a weak D match, TRBD1 (8 bases). The CDR3 is made up of 15 amino acids. Per the germline V gene, CDR1 is LNHDA and CDR2 is SQIVND (reference sequence). V was clipped by 6 bases and J by 2 bases, with 14 bases between them. The CDR3 bases are TGTGCCAGTAGGGACAGGGAGGGACCCAAAAACATTCAGTACTTC. It codes for CASRDREGPKNIQYF.

The gene calls are TRBV29-1 and TRBJ1-4; 7 nucleotides agree with TRBD1. J gave up 4 bases and V 6 bases, and 2 bases lay outside the gene matches. The CDR3 contains 12 residues. The germline V gene encodes CDR1 SQVTM and CDR2 ANQGSEA. The CDR3 bases are TGCAGCGTGCGGGACAGTAATGAAAAACTGTTTTTT. This sequence encodes CSVRDSNEKLFF.

This clone has only one observation. The chain uses TRBV5-1 and TRBJ2-2, with 8 bases matching TRBD2. Germline lookup yields CDR1 SGHRS and CDR2 YFSETQ. Germline trimming cut 5 bases from V and 2 bases from J; bases unmatched to any gene: 5. This CDR3 is built from 15 residues. CDR3 in DNA: TGCGCCAGCAGTCGGGAGGGGGTAAACACCGGGGAGCTGTTTTTT. Translated: CASSREGVNTGELFF.

V is TRBV10-1 and J is TRBJ2-1; perhaps TRBD2 as D (5 bases). The V and J ends lost 4 bases and 8 bases respectively, with 6 bases between them. The germline V gene has CDR1 WNHNN and CDR2 SYGVQD (reference sequence). The CDR3 runs to 11 residues. CDR3 loop: CASSAGDEQFF. As DNA, the CDR3 is TGCGCCAGCAGTGCCGGGGATGAGCAGTTCTTC.

The chain carries TRBV4-1 and TRBJ1-1; possible D gene TRBD1, 5 bases. Trimming cost V 4 bases and J 1 base, with 10 bases left between them. CDR1 and CDR2 (germline): MGHRA, YSYEKL. CDR3 length equals 14 residues. CDR3 in DNA: TGCGCCAGCAGCCTCAAACAGGAGAACACTGAAGCTTTCTTT. Its protein product is CASSLKQENTEAFF.

The V and J genes are TRBV10-3 and TRBJ2-7; a possible D gene is TRBD1 (6 bases). CDR3 length: 14 amino acids. Per germline, CDR1 ENHRY and CDR2 SYGVKD. V was shortened by 6 bases and J by 5 bases, with 17 bases between the two germline ends. The CDR3 is CAISDRIKHDEQYF. The CDR3 nucleotides read TGTGCCATCAGCGACAGGATCAAACACGACGAGCAGTACTTC.

This clone was counted a few times. The chain recombines TRBV4-2 with TRBJ1-1; possibly TRBD1 for D (5 bases). The CDR3 is 14 residues long. V was trimmed by 0 bases and J by 9 bases, leaving 14 bases between them. Germline CDR1 reads LGHNA; CDR2 reads YNFKEQ. The CDR3 region is CASSQDAPGRKAFF. Here the CDR3 DNA reads TGTGCCAGCAGCCAAGATGCTCCAGGGAGGAAAGCTTTCTTT.

The genes are TRBV7-9 and TRBJ2-1, with 8 bases identical to TRBD1. V gave up 3 bases and J gave up 1 base; unmatched junction bases: 2. CDR1 is SEHNR and CDR2 is FQNEAQ in the germline V gene (reference sequence). This CDR3 is built from 15 residues. The CDR3 region has the DNA TGTGCCAGCAGCTTTACAGGGGGTTCCTACAATGAGCAGTTCTTC. Translation gives CASSFTGGSYNEQFF.

The chain uses TRBV29-1 and TRBJ1-2; D is possibly TRBD1 (6 bases). Germline V gene data show CDR1 as SQVTM and CDR2 as ANQGSEA. V was shortened by 7 bases and J by 6 bases, with 12 bases between the two germline ends. CDR3 length equals 11 residues. CDR3 region: CSAREGDGYTF. CDR3 DNA: TGCAGCGCCAGAGAGGGGGATGGCTACACCTTC.

This clone turned up a few times. CDR3 coding DNA: TGTGCCAGCAGCTTGGGACAGTCCTACGAGCAGTACTTC. It specifies CASSLGQSYEQYF. The rearrangement uses TRBV5-6 and TRBJ2-7, with a possible D match to TRBD1 (5 bases). The V and J ends lost 0 bases and 1 base respectively, with 5 bases between them. The CDR3 is 13 amino acids. Germline loops: CDR1 SGHDT, CDR2 YYEEEE.

J is TRBJ2-2 and V is TRBV6-1, with D maybe TRBD2 (5 bases). CDR3 size: 15 residues. Germline V lookup: CDR1 MNHNS, CDR2 SASEGT. V gave up 6 bases and J gave up 4 bases, with 15 bases separating them. Written as DNA, the CDR3 is TGTGCCAGCAGAAATTTTCAGGAGGTCACCGGGGAGCTGTTTTTT. Amino acids: CASRNFQEVTGELFF.

The chain joins TRBV7-3 to TRBJ1-1, with 8 positions matching TRBD1. Germline V gene lookup returns CDR1 SGHTA and CDR2 FQGTGA. The CDR3 sequence is 15 residues long. The V gene end was trimmed by 4 bases and the J gene end by 3 bases; junction bases not matched to a gene: 7. The CDR3 nucleotides are TGTGCCAGCAGCTCCGGACAGGGCTTGGACACTGAAGCTTTCTTT. The encoded protein is CASSSGQGLDTEAFF.

V is TRBV5-1 and J is TRBJ1-2; 7 positions agree with TRBD1. The V segment lost 3 bases and the J segment 4 bases; nucleotides outside the gene matches: 6. Germline values: CDR1 SGHRS, CDR2 YFSETQ. This CDR3 is 14 amino acids long. The CDR3 sequence is CASSSTQGTYGYTF. The CDR3 DNA reads TGCGCCAGCAGCTCAACACAGGGGACCTATGGCTACACCTTC.

The rearrangement joins TRBV28 to TRBJ1-2, with 7 nucleotides matching TRBD1. Trimming removed 6 bases from V and 8 bases from J; junction bases left unmatched: 27. The length of the CDR3 is 19 residues. Germline V gives CDR1 MDHEN, CDR2 SYDVKM. CDR3 region: CASSSNFAGPRDSPSGYTF. In DNA form, the CDR3 reads TGTGCCAGCAGCTCGAATTTTGCCGGCCCGAGGGACAGCCCGTCAGGCTACACCTTC.

The chain joins TRBV5-4 to TRBJ2-1; 9 nucleotides agree with TRBD1. The germline gives CDR1 SGHNT, CDR2 YYREEE (reference sequence). J gave up 5 bases and V 4 bases, and 10 bases lay outside the gene matches. This CDR3 has 16 residues. CDR3 nucleotides: TGTGCCAGCAGCCCGGCGACTAGACAGGGGGACAATGAGCAGTTCTTC. Amino acids: CASSPATRQGDNEQFF.

V and J are TRBV27 and TRBJ2-5; TRBD2 aligns across 11 bases. The germline V gene encodes CDR1 MNHEY and CDR2 SMNVEV (reference sequence). V trimming: 5 bases; J trimming: 4 bases; junction bases outside the gene matches: 6. The CDR3 consists of 15 residues. CDR3 nucleotide sequence: TGTGCCAGCAGTCTTAGCGGGGGGGGCGCAGAGACCCAGTACTTC. This translates into CASSLSGGGAETQYF.

The rearrangement joins TRBV7-2 to TRBJ2-6, with a weak D call TRBD2 (7 bases). In germline, CDR1 is SGHTA, CDR2 FQGNSA. The V end lost 8 bases, the J end lost 2 bases, and 13 bases lay between the germline ends. The CDR3 runs to 15 residues. CDR3 sequence reads: CASVQGGAGANVLTF. The CDR3 DNA follows: TGTGCCAGCGTACAGGGAGGGGCTGGGGCCAACGTCCTGACTTTC.

The chain recombines TRBV5-6 with TRBJ2-3; 9 bases agree with TRBD2. Trimming removed 7 bases from V and 7 bases from J; junction bases left unmatched: 7. The CDR3 totals 13 residues. From germline, CDR1 is SGHDT and CDR2 YYEEEE. CDR3 sequence: CASAASGTNTQYF. In nucleotides, the CDR3 is TGTGCCAGCGCGGCTAGCGGGACTAATACGCAGTATTTT.

The J gene is TRBJ2-7, the V gene TRBV13; TRBD2 is a possible D gene (6 bases). The V gene lost 4 bases and the J gene lost 2 bases, with 18 bases spanning the gap. Per the germline V gene, CDR1 is PRHDT and CDR2 is FYEKMQ (reference sequence). The CDR3 is 16 residues long. DNA for the CDR3: TGTGCCAGCAGCTCAGCAGTCGGGGGAAACACCTACGAGCAGTACTTC. Translated: CASSSAVGGNTYEQYF.

V gene TRBV9 combines with J gene TRBJ2-5; 7 bases line up with TRBD1. The trim removed 2 bases at V and 3 bases at J, leaving 4 bases unmatched. The germline V gene encodes CDR1 SGDLS and CDR2 YYNGEE. The CDR3 contains 14 residues. CDR3 sequence (DNA): TGTGCCAGCAGCGTCCTCAGGGGGAAAGAGACCCAGTACTTC. Its protein is CASSVLRGKETQYF. The entire variable domain, with the rest obtained from reference TRBV9 and TRBJ2-5, is as follows: DSGVTQTPKHLITATGQRVTLRCSPRSGDLSVYWYQQSLDQGLQFLIQYYNGEERAKGNILERFSAQQFPDLHSELNLSSLELGDSALYFCASSVLRGKETQYFGPGTRLLVL.

This chain joins TRBV7-2 and TRBJ1-6; D remains unclear. The germline CDR1 and CDR2 sequences are SGHTA and FQGNSA. Trimming shortened V by 3 bases and J by 10 bases, and 7 bases separated the two germline ends. The CDR3 is 12 residues long. CDR3 in amino acids: CASSFNGSPLHF. The CDR3 coding sequence is TGTGCCAGCAGCTTTAACGGGTCACCCCTCCACTTT.

The chain links TRBV9 to TRBJ2-1; 11 bases agree with TRBD1. This CDR3 region has 14 residues. J was trimmed by 10 bases and V by 3 bases; bases with no gene match: 6. Germline V CDR1 and CDR2: SGDLS, YYNGEE. CDR3 sequence: CASSGWTGGEEQFF. Written as DNA, the CDR3 is TGTGCCAGCAGCGGGTGGACAGGGGGCGAGGAGCAGTTCTTC.